This T cell receptor beta chain was captured by sequencing in a study of CD8+ T cells in alopecia areata. Study-wide results and caveats: The study also sequences resident alphabeta T cells of normal skin in scalp samples. Across lesional scalp, and particularly alopecia totalis/universalis, clonality surpassed that of normal scalp.

The CDR3 contains 11 residues. Germline V gene sequence: CDR1 SQVTM, CDR2 ANQGSEA. Trimming took 0 bases from V and 8 from J, leaving 7 bases between them. Treatment defined: oral pan-JAK inhibitor, 5-10 mg twice daily. As the sequencing template, cDNA was produced by extracting RNA and reverse transcribing it. The repertoire was sequenced with immunoSEQ multiplex PCR; TCRdb's copy has only in-frame clones and lacks some. The table lists about 210,000 clones, around 66% of them singletons. This clone was picked up a small number of times. Antigen: not known. Additional DNA sequences in this sample encode the identical CDR3.

The sample here was CD4+ T cells sorted from blood, taken at week 4, from a patient treated with tofacitinib. The chain employs TRBV29-1 and TRBJ1-1; D gene unclear. The sequence was collected from a human donor with alopecia areata. The CDR3 region has the DNA TGCAGCGTTGAAGATCCCGGAGAAGCTTTCTTT. This translates into CSVEDPGEAFF.